A single sample is the source of the 25 T cell receptor beta chains below, sequenced in a study of blood T cell repertoires in COVID-19 (dated by TCRdb to the early 2020s). The library came from the immunoSEQ multiplex PCR assay. TCRdb's version of the immuneACCESS table is confined to in-frame rearrangements and falls short of the full clone set. An unresolved V gene accounts for under half of the shortfall where checked; the remainder is of unknown origin. The sample table holds a few hundred thousand clones, of which around 82% were seen once. The top ten constitute roughly 8.6% of the sample. Sequencing input: peripheral blood. These receptors were collected from a human donor in a cohort sampled during active COVID-19.

This clone was seen a few times. The chain joins TRBV2 to TRBJ1-5; weak D call: TRBD1 (6 bases). The germline CDR1 and CDR2 sequences are SNHLY and FYNNEI. Between the trimmed V and J ends, which lost 6 bases and 2 bases, there was a span of 20 bases. CDR3 length: 17 amino acids. The CDR3 is CASSPSRQGRGNQPQHF. In DNA form, the CDR3 reads TGTGCCAGCAGCCCCTCCCGCCAGGGGCGAGGCAATCAGCCCCAGCATTTT.

The chain uses TRBV18 and TRBJ1-1; TRBD1 matches 7 bases. V trimming: 3 bases; J trimming: 4 bases; junction bases outside the gene matches: 2. The CDR3 is 13 residues long. Per germline, CDR1 KGHSH and CDR2 LQKENI. The CDR3 DNA is TGTGCCAGCTCACCCGACAGGGTCACTGAAGCTTTCTTT. It codes for CASSPDRVTEAFF.

Only one count was recorded for this clone. The V call is TRBV7-9, the J call TRBJ1-2, with TRBD1 identical over 7 bases. Unmatched junction bases numbered 7, after V lost 2 bases and J lost 7 bases. Germline lookup yields CDR1 SEHNR and CDR2 FQNEAQ (reference sequence). CDR3 length equals 14 residues. The CDR3 DNA is TGTGCCAGCAGCTTATCCCGACAGGGACGTGGCTACACCTTC. Translated, it gives CASSLSRQGRGYTF.

The CDR3 nucleotides read TGTGCCAGCTCACCACCGAGCCAGGCCTATGGCTACACCTTC. As protein: CASSPPSQAYGYTF. The chain couples TRBV18 to TRBJ1-2; D remains ambiguous. V was cut by 0 bases and J by 4 bases, with 9 bases left in between. Germline CDR1 KGHSH, CDR2 LQKENI. This CDR3 is 14 amino acids long.

V usage is TRBV6-5 and J usage is TRBJ1-1, with 11 bases lining up with TRBD1. V dropped 7 bases and J dropped 5; count of bases not matched to a gene: 6. The CDR3 spans 14 residues. The germline CDR1 and CDR2 sequences are MNHEY and SVGAGI. In DNA form, the CDR3 reads TGTGCCAGCACGCTCGGGACAGGGGGGACTGAAGCTTTCTTT. Amino acids: CASTLGTGGTEAFF.

The chain recombines TRBV7-8 with TRBJ1-6; D possibly corresponds to TRBD1 (6 bases). Germline CDR1 and CDR2: SGHVS and FQNEAQ. The CDR3 contains 15 residues. V lost 3 bases, J lost 7 bases, and 13 bases lay in between. The CDR3 reads CASSLGAAWNSPLHF. The CDR3 DNA is TGTGCCAGCAGCTTGGGGGCAGCCTGGAATTCACCCCTCCACTTT.

The CDR3 loop reads CASSLERNQPQHF. In DNA form, the CDR3 reads TGTGCCAGCAGCCTCGAGCGGAATCAGCCCCAGCATTTT. This sequence joins TRBV7-3 and TRBJ1-5, with D unresolved. The V gene's germline CDR1 is SGHTA and CDR2 FQGTGA. The CDR3 length is 13 residues. Trimming stripped 5 bases from V and 4 bases from J, with 9 bases between.

This clone occurred once. The CDR3 DNA is TGTGCCAAAGGAGGGGGGGCGGAGACCCAGTACTTC. This codes for CAKGGGAETQYF. The genes are TRBV6-4 and TRBJ2-5, with TRBD2 as a possible D gene (7 bases). The V and J ends lost 10 bases and 5 bases respectively, with 14 bases between them. The CDR3 is made up of 12 amino acids. The germline V gene encodes CDR1 MRHNA and CDR2 SNTAGT.

This clone has only one observation. The chain employs TRBV4-2 and TRBJ1-6, with no clear D. Trimming shortened V by 4 bases and J by 7 bases, and 23 bases separated the two germline ends. Germline lookup yields CDR1 LGHNA and CDR2 YNFKEQ. This CDR3 comprises 18 residues. DNA for the CDR3: TGTGCCAGCAGCCCCGGTCAAACAGACGCGTCCAGGAATTCACCCCTCCACTTT. Protein: CASSPGQTDASRNSPLHF.

The CDR3 DNA follows: TGCAGCGTCTCCCGGACAGACTCTGGAAACACCATATATTTT. Its translation: CSVSRTDSGNTIYF. V gene TRBV29-1 combines with J gene TRBJ1-3; perhaps TRBD1 as D (6 bases). The germline gives CDR1 SQVTM, CDR2 ANQGSEA. V lost 6 bases and J 0 bases, leaving 12 bases between the germline ends. The CDR3 contains 14 residues.

J is TRBJ1-6 and V is TRBV7-8; D remains unclear. This CDR3 has 15 amino acids. The V end lost 4 bases, the J end lost 9 bases, and 16 bases lay between the germline ends. Germline values: CDR1 SGHVS, CDR2 FQNEAQ. The DNA for the CDR3 is TGTGCCAGCAGCTCTCGCGGGGTGGTTGGTTCACCCCTCCACTTT. It encodes CASSSRGVVGSPLHF.

This chain links TRBV29-1 with TRBJ2-2, with TRBD2 matching over 8 bases. The CDR3 sequence is 16 residues long. In germline, CDR1 is SQVTM, CDR2 ANQGSEA. Losses at the gene ends were 3 bases for V and 3 bases for J; bases not matched to a gene: 9. DNA for the CDR3: TGCAGCGTTGAGACCAGGGGACTAGATTACACCGGGGAGCTGTTTTTT. Translated: CSVETRGLDYTGELFF.

The rearrangement links TRBV2 to TRBJ2-1, with 7 bases fitting TRBD1. V lost 6 bases to trimming and J lost 0 bases; unmatched junction nucleotides: 5. Looked up from germline, CDR1 is SNHLY and CDR2 is FYNNEI. The CDR3 extends over 15 amino acids. The CDR3 DNA is TGTGCCAGCAGACCTGACAGGGTCTCCTACAATGAGCAGTTCTTC. Amino acids: CASRPDRVSYNEQFF.

The V gene is TRBV28, the J gene TRBJ1-1; D gene unclear. V gave up 8 bases and J gave up 4 bases, with 11 bases separating them. Germline lookup yields CDR1 MDHEN and CDR2 SYDVKM. This CDR3 spans 12 amino acids. CDR3 region: CASSPGFTEAFF. For the CDR3, the DNA is TGTGCCAGCTCCCCCGGGTTCACTGAAGCTTTCTTT.

V usage is TRBV7-2 and J usage is TRBJ2-3, with 12 bases identical to TRBD2. The CDR3 spans 16 residues. CDR1 is SGHTA and CDR2 is FQGNSA in the germline V gene. Trimming took 4 bases from V and 6 from J; bases not matched to a gene: 8. This CDR3 is CASSSPSGGAWDTQYF. The CDR3 DNA reads TGTGCCAGCAGCTCCCCTAGCGGGGGGGCATGGGATACGCAGTATTTT.

This clone has more than one count but fewer than ten. The V gene is TRBV7-2, the J gene TRBJ1-5, with D perhaps TRBD1 (6 bases). V gave up 2 bases and J gave up 0 bases, with 11 bases separating them. The CDR3 loop spans 16 amino acids. Germline CDR1 SGHTA, CDR2 FQGNSA. The CDR3 region has the DNA TGTGCCAGCAGCTTAAAGGGGGGGGCTAGCAATCAGCCCCAGCATTTT. It codes for CASSLKGGASNQPQHF.

The chain recombines TRBV4-1 with TRBJ2-1, with 7 nucleotides matching TRBD1. Per the germline V gene, CDR1 is MGHRA and CDR2 is YSYEKL. V shed 4 bases and J 3 bases; nucleotides not matched to a gene: 3. The length of the CDR3 is 14 residues. The CDR3 sequence: CASSLTGNYNEQFF. The CDR3, as DNA: TGCGCCAGCAGCCTGACAGGGAACTACAATGAGCAGTTCTTC.

The V call is TRBV11-3, the J call TRBJ2-1, with 14 positions matching TRBD2. Trimming took 5 bases from V and 12 from J; bases not matched to a gene: 3. The germline V gene has CDR1 SGHNT and CDR2 YENEEA. This CDR3 is 13 amino acids long. The CDR3, as DNA: TGTGCCAGCAGCCGCGGGACTAGCGGGAGGCAGTTCTTC. It is translated as CASSRGTSGRQFF. The entire variable domain, with the rest obtained from reference TRBV11-3 and TRBJ2-1, is as follows: EAGVVQSPRYKIIEKKQPVAFWCNPISGHNTLYWYLQNLGQGPELLIRYENEEAVDDSQLPKDRFSAERLKGVDSTLKIQPAELGDSAVYLCASSRGTSGRQFFGPGTRLTVL.

The chain is built from TRBV27 and TRBJ2-1; D uncertain. V lost 1 base and J 0 bases, leaving 10 bases between the germline ends. This CDR3 region has 16 residues. Germline CDR1 MNHEY, CDR2 SMNVEV (reference sequence). CDR3 DNA sequence: TGTGCCAGCAGTTTATACCCCCGGAGCTCCTACAATGAGCAGTTCTTC. It is translated as CASSLYPRSSYNEQFF.

The V and J genes are TRBV24-1 and TRBJ2-3; 8 nucleotides match TRBD1. From germline, CDR1 is KGHDR and CDR2 SFDVKD. This CDR3 region has 15 residues. Trimming at V came to 5 bases and at J to 1 base, leaving 4 bases not matched to a gene. The CDR3 bases are TGTGCCACCAGTGCAACAGGGGGTGGCACAGATACGCAGTATTTT. Its translation is CATSATGGGTDTQYF.

V is TRBV7-2 and J is TRBJ2-3; 8 bases are a match to TRBD2. With 1 base clipped from V and 6 bases from J, the junction kept 12 bases outside the gene matches. The length of the CDR3 is 17 residues. Germline V CDR1 and CDR2: SGHTA, FQGNSA. CDR3 bases: TGTGCCAGCAGCTTAGTAGGCGGGGGGTCCCCTGGGGATACGCAGTATTTT. Residues: CASSLVGGGSPGDTQYF.

This chain uses TRBV7-9 with TRBJ1-1, with TRBD1 identical over 8 bases. This CDR3 region has 15 residues. Per the germline V gene, CDR1 is SEHNR and CDR2 is FQNEAQ (reference sequence). J lost 1 base, V lost 5 bases, and 6 bases had no gene match. CDR3 sequence reads: CASSQWTGTNTEAFF. The CDR3 DNA sequence: TGTGCCAGCAGCCAGTGGACAGGGACGAACACTGAAGCTTTCTTT.

This clone was detected once. This chain connects TRBV6-5 to TRBJ2-7; the match to TRBD1 covers 8 bases. Germline V gene lookup returns CDR1 MNHEY and CDR2 SVGAGI. The V segment lost 7 bases and the J segment 0 bases; nucleotides outside the gene matches: 8. The length of the CDR3 is 15 residues. As DNA, the CDR3 is TGTGCCAGCATTCGCGGACAGGGTGGCTCCTACGAGCAGTACTTC. It encodes CASIRGQGGSYEQYF.

J is TRBJ2-7 and V is TRBV3-1 (or the pseudogene TRBV3-2); D is undetermined. Germline V gene sequence: CDR1 LGHDT, CDR2 YNNKEL (reference sequence). V lost 1 base to trimming and J lost 3 bases, with 4 bases between them. CDR3 length: 12 residues. CDR3 loop: CASSQVYYEQYF. The CDR3 DNA is TGTGCCAGCAGCCAAGTTTACTACGAGCAGTACTTC.

This rearrangement joins TRBV6-4 to TRBJ1-3, with a weak D call TRBD1 (6 bases). V lost 4 bases and J lost 0, with 19 bases in between. The CDR3 contains 18 residues. Germline assignment: CDR1 MRHNA and CDR2 SNTAGT. As DNA, the CDR3 is TGTGCCAGCAGTGGAATTCACAGGGTTTTCAGCTCTGGAAACACCATATATTTT. This gives the protein CASSGIHRVFSSGNTIYF.